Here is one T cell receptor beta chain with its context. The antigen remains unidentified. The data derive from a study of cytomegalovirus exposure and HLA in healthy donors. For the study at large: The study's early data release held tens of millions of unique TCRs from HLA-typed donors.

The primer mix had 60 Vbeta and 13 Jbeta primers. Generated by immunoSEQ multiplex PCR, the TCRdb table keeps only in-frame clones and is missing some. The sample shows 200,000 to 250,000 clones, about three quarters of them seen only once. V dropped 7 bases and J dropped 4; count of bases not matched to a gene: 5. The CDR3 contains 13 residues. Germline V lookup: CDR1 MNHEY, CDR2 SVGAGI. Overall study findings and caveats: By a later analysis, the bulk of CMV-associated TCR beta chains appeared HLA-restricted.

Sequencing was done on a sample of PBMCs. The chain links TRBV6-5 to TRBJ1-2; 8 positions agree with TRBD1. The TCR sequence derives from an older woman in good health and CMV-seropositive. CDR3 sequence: CASIQGAGYGYTF. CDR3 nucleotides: TGTGCCAGCATCCAGGGGGCCGGCTATGGCTACACCTTC.